This note documents a single TCR beta chain sequence. This sample is part of a study of long-term antiretroviral therapy in people with HIV. The CDR3 length is 15 residues. Germline V gene sequence: CDR1 MNHEY, CDR2 SVGAGI. V gave up 0 bases and J gave up 4 bases, with 12 bases separating them. Samples were assayed with immunoSEQ v3.0 at survey level. Sequencing set out to capture about 40,000-50,000 T-cell genomes per sample. Profiled with immunoSEQ multiplex PCR; TCRdb holds only in-frame clones, not every one. Among under 25,000 clones listed, approximately 83% were seen once. The input for sequencing was unsorted PBMCs, taken 0.5 years before starting antiretroviral therapy. The chain combines TRBV6-5 with TRBJ1-2, with no clear D. The clonotype was recovered from a man between 18 and 35 years old with HIV. The CDR3 DNA reads as TGTGCCAGCAGTTACTCGGGCGGGGTCTCCTATGGCTACACCTTC. It specifies CASSYSGGVSYGYTF.